The 11 T cell receptor beta chains in this list originate from one sample, sequenced in a study of blood T cell repertoires in COVID-19. Generated by immunoSEQ multiplex PCR, the TCRdb table keeps only in-frame clones and is missing some. The sample shows under 250,000 clones, about nine tenths of them seen only once. The specimen was peripheral blood. Receptors were obtained from a man between 60 and 75 years old who had recovered from COVID-19.

The CDR3 sequence is CASSQEGRGGNTIYF. CDR3 coding DNA: TGTGCCAGCAGCCAAGAGGGCAGGGGAGGAAACACCATATATTTT. This rearrangement joins TRBV3-1 (or the pseudogene TRBV3-2) to TRBJ1-3; tentative D call: TRBD1 (6 bases). Deletions cut 0 bases from V and 4 bases from J, with 10 bases between. Germline assignment: CDR1 LGHDT and CDR2 YNNKEL (reference sequence). CDR3 length: 15 amino acids.

The rearrangement links TRBV27 to TRBJ1-1; 9 bases fit TRBD1. Germline CDR1 and CDR2: MNHEY and SMNVEV (reference sequence). Losses at the gene ends were 6 bases for V and 0 bases for J; bases not matched to a gene: 5. The CDR3 is 15 amino acids. The CDR3 region has the DNA TGTGCCAGCAGGGAAGACAGGGGGATGAACACTGAAGCTTTCTTT. This gives the protein CASREDRGMNTEAFF.

The chain has TRBV27 and TRBJ1-2, with unresolved D. V was shortened by 2 bases and J by 4 bases, with 17 bases between the two germline ends. CDR1 and CDR2 (germline): MNHEY, SMNVEV (reference sequence). The CDR3 is 16 amino acids. CDR3 nucleotides: TGTGCCAGCAGTTTACGTAGTCAAGCCGGGGTCTATGGCTACACCTTC. Translated: CASSLRSQAGVYGYTF.

The chain joins TRBV14 to TRBJ2-2; D may be TRBD2 (6 bases). Germline-derived CDR1 and CDR2 are SGHDN and FVKESK. V was shortened by 1 base and J by 4 bases, with 10 bases between the two germline ends. The CDR3 covers 15 residues. The CDR3 DNA sequence: TGTGCCAGCAGCCAAGTACAAGCGGGCACCGGGGAGCTGTTTTTT. Encoded protein: CASSQVQAGTGELFF.

The chain is built from TRBV7-2 and TRBJ2-3; D is perhaps TRBD2 (5 bases). Germline V lookup: CDR1 SGHTA, CDR2 FQGNSA. There are 14 residues in the CDR3. The V end was cut by 3 bases, the J end by 4 bases, with 11 bases between. The CDR3 bases are TGTGCCAGCAGCTTTCGAGGGCAAGCAGATACGCAGTATTTT. Protein sequence: CASSFRGQADTQYF.

CDR3: CASSRKTGGTGANVLTF. CDR3 bases: TGCGCCAGCAGCCGAAAGACGGGGGGGACTGGGGCCAACGTCCTGACTTTC. The rearrangement uses TRBV4-3 and TRBJ2-6; 8 positions agree with TRBD2. Per the germline V gene, CDR1 is LGHNA and CDR2 is YSLEER. The trim removed 4 bases at V and 2 bases at J, leaving 7 bases unmatched. The CDR3 spans 17 residues.

The chain recombines TRBV27 with TRBJ2-2; TRBD2 matches 8 bases. With 3 bases clipped from V and 7 bases from J, the junction kept 4 bases outside the gene matches. The CDR3 has 14 amino acids. Germline V gene lookup returns CDR1 MNHEY and CDR2 SMNVEV (reference sequence). In nucleotides, the CDR3 is TGTGCCAGCAGTTTCCGGGAGGGGATCGGGGAGCTGTTTTTT. Residues: CASSFREGIGELFF.

This sequence joins TRBV28 and TRBJ2-7; 7 bases fit TRBD1. Germline lookup yields CDR1 MDHEN and CDR2 SYDVKM. V gave up 7 bases and J gave up 6 bases; unmatched junction bases: 12. CDR3 length: 14 residues. CDR3 protein: CASTPTGKGAEQYF. In nucleotides, the CDR3 is TGTGCCAGCACCCCGACAGGGAAAGGAGCCGAGCAGTACTTC.

The chain links TRBV4-2 to TRBJ1-5; D is possibly TRBD1 (5 bases). V shed 4 bases and J shed 5 bases, with 15 bases lying between them. The CDR3 covers 15 residues. Germline V gene lookup returns CDR1 LGHNA and CDR2 YNFKEQ. Here the CDR3 reads CASSRYRGGDQPQHF. In nucleotides, the CDR3 is TGTGCCAGCAGCCGCTATCGGGGGGGAGATCAGCCCCAGCATTTT.

The V and J genes are TRBV12-5 and TRBJ2-5; TRBD2 matches 8 bases. Germline V gene data show CDR1 as LGHNT and CDR2 as FRNRAP. After removal of 6 bases from V and 6 bases from J, the junction contained 9 bases not matched to a gene. This CDR3 region has 14 residues. Here the CDR3 DNA reads TGTGCTAGTGGCCAAGCGGGAGTCGGGAAGACCCAGTACTTC. Translation gives CASGQAGVGKTQYF.

The chain is built from TRBV28 and TRBJ1-2; no clear D. CDR3 length equals 13 residues. Between the trimmed V and J ends, which lost 3 bases and 3 bases, there was a span of 8 bases. Germline assignment: CDR1 MDHEN and CDR2 SYDVKM. DNA of the CDR3: TGTGCCAGCAGTTTGAAGGGAGACTATGGCTACACCTTC. Translation: CASSLKGDYGYTF.